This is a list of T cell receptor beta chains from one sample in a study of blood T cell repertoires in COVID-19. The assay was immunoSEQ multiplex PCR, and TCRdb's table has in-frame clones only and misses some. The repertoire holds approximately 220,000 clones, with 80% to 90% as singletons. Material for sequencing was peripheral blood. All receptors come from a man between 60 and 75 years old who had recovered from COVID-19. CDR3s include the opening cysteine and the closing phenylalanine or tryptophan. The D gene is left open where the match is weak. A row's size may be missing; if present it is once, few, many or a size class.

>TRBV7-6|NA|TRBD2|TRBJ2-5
CASSLVAGTSGGATFGTQYF
TGTGCCAGCAGCTTGGTGGCCGGGACTAGCGGGGGGGCGACCTTTGGGACCCAGTACTTC
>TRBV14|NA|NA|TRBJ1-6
CASSQVGTGSPLHF
TGTGCCAGCAGCCAAGTAGGAACGGGTTCACCCCTCCACTTT
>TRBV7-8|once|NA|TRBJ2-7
CASSLVLSNEQYF
TGTGCCAGCAGCTTAGTGTTGTCAAACGAGCAGTACTTC
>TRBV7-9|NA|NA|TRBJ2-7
CASSSQGYEQYF
TGTGCCAGCAGCTCACAGGGTTACGAGCAGTACTTC
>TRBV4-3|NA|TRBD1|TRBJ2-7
CASSPSPGQNYEQYF
TGCGCCAGCAGCCCCTCTCCGGGACAGAACTACGAGCAGTACTTC
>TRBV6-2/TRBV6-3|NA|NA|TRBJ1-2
CASSPPTGFYGYTF
TGTGCCAGCAGCCCCCCTACAGGGTTCTATGGCTACACCTTC
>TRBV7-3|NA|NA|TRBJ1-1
CASSSGQNLMNTEAFF
TGTGCCAGCAGCTCTGGACAAAATCTCATGAACACTGAAGCTTTCTTT
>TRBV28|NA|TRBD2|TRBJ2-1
CASSSTSGPINEQFF
TGTGCCAGCAGCTCAACTAGCGGGCCGATCAATGAGCAGTTCTTC
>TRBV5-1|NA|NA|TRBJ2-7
CASYLGDTSSYEQYF
TGCGCCAGCTACCTAGGGGACACCTCATCCTACGAGCAGTACTTC
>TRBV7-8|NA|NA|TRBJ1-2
CASSLEDTPRGYGYTF
TGTGCCAGCAGCTTAGAGGACACCCCGAGGGGGTATGGCTACACCTTC
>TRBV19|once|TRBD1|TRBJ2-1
CASLPGTGAVDEQFF
TGTGCCAGTCTCCCGGGGACAGGGGCGGTGGATGAGCAGTTCTTC
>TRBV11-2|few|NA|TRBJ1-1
CASSLYNQAWAAFF
TGTGCCAGCAGCTTATACAATCAGGCCTGGGCAGCTTTCTTT
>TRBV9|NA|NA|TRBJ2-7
CASSVAPGDGTYEQYF
TGTGCCAGCAGCGTAGCCCCAGGGGACGGGACCTACGAGCAGTACTTC
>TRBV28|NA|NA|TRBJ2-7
CASSGTQVSF
TGTGCCAGCTCGGGAACGCAGGTGTCTTTC
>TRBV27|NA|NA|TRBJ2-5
CASRPSLAQETQYF
TGTGCCAGCAGGCCTTCGCTAGCACAAGAGACCCAGTACTTC
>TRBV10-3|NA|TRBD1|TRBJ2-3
CAAMGDRGLLVQYF
TGTGCCGCCATGGGGGACAGGGGATTATTGGTGCAGTATTTT
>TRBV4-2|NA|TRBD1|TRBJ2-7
CASSQGQGAVGEQYF
TGTGCCAGCAGCCAAGGACAGGGGGCCGTTGGCGAGCAGTACTTC
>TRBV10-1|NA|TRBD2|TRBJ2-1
CASSEGGSGRSGNEQFF
TGCGCCAGCAGTGAGGGAGGTAGCGGGAGGTCGGGAAATGAGCAGTTCTTC
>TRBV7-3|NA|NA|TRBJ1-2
CASSSDIDYGYTF
TGTGCCAGCAGCTCCGACATCGACTATGGCTACACCTTC
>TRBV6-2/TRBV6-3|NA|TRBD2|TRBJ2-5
CASSPWTSGGVETQYF
TGTGCCAGCAGCCCATGGACTAGCGGGGGGGTTGAGACCCAGTACTTC
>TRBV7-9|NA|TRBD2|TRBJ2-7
CASSPSGRAHEQYF
TGTGCCAGCAGTCCTAGCGGCAGGGCCCACGAGCAGTACTTC
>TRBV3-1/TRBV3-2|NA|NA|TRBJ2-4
CASSLNAAGQNIQYF
TGTGCCAGCAGCCTCAACGCGGCGGGGCAAAACATTCAGTACTTC
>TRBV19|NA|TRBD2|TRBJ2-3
CASSLSGGGAFDTQYF
TGTGCCAGTAGCCTCTCAGGCGGGGGGGCCTTTGATACGCAGTATTTT
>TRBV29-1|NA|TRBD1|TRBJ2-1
CSVMDRANEQFF
TGCAGCGTTATGGACAGGGCCAATGAGCAGTTCTTC
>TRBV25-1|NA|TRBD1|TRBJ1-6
CASSRDSNSPLHF
TGTGCCAGCAGTAGGGACAGTAATTCACCCCTCCACTTT
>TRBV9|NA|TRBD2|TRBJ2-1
CASSVAMRLAGALGEQFF
TGTGCCAGCAGCGTAGCGATGAGGTTAGCGGGGGCTTTGGGGGAGCAGTTCTTC
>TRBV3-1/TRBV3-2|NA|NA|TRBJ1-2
CASSPRGGIYGYTF
TGTGCCAGCAGCCCCCGGGGGGGGATCTATGGCTACACCTTC
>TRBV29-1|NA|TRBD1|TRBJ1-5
CSVMVGQAPNQPQHF
TGCAGCGTAATGGTGGGACAGGCCCCCAATCAGCCCCAGCATTTT
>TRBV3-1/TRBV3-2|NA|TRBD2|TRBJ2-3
CASSGSGGGTDTQYF
TGTGCCAGCAGCGGGAGCGGGGGGGGCACAGATACGCAGTATTTT
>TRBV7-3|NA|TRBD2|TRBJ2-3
CASSSNSGGADTQYF
TGTGCCAGCAGCTCAAATAGCGGGGGGGCCGATACGCAGTATTTT
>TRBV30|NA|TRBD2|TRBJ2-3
CAWSTSGGAVSDTQYF
TGTGCCTGGAGTACTAGCGGGGGGGCCGTCTCAGATACGCAGTATTTT
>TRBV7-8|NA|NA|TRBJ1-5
CASSLGSGARRVLVQPQHF
TGTGCCAGCAGCTTAGGGTCAGGGGCACGTCGCGTACTTGTCCAGCCCCAGCATTTT
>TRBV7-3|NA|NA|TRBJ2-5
CASSLRGGSETQYF
TGTGCCAGCAGCTTACGGGGAGGTTCTGAGACCCAGTACTTC
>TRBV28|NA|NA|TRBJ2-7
CASSWAQGYEQYF
TGTGCCAGCAGTTGGGCGCAGGGCTACGAGCAGTACTTC
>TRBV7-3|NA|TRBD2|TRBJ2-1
CASSLGGTSYNEQFF
TGTGCCAGCAGCCTTGGGGGGACTAGCTACAATGAGCAGTTCTTC
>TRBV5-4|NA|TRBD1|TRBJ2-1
CASSSGQGSYNEQFF
TGTGCCAGCAGCTCTGGACAGGGGTCATACAATGAGCAGTTCTTC
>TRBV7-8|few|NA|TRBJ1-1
CASSRFGGEVTEAFF
TGTGCCAGCAGCCGTTTTGGGGGCGAGGTGACTGAAGCTTTCTTT
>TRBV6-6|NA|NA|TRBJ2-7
CASSQIQGNEQYF
TGTGCCAGCAGTCAAATTCAGGGAAACGAGCAGTACTTC
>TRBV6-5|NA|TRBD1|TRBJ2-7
CASGSTGYTSYEQYF
TGTGCCAGCGGGTCGACAGGGTACACCTCCTACGAGCAGTACTTC
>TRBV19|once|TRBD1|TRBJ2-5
CASSIDWTGERETQYF
TGTGCCAGTAGTATAGACTGGACAGGGGAGAGGGAGACCCAGTACTTC
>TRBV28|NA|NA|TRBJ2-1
CASLRGADEQFF
TGTGCCAGCTTACGGGGGGCGGATGAGCAGTTCTTC
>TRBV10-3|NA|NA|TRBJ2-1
CAIKEPSYNEQFF
TGTGCCATCAAGGAGCCCTCCTACAATGAGCAGTTCTTC
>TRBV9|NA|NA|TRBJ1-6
CASSGGIYNSPLHF
TGTGCCAGCAGTGGAGGAATCTATAATTCACCCCTCCACTTT
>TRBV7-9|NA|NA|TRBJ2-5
CASSSSAGTQYF
TGTGCCAGCAGCTCTTCGGCGGGGACCCAGTACTTC
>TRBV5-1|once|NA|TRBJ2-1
CASSTDPNTGGEQFF
TGCGCCAGCAGCACGGACCCGAACACAGGCGGAGAGCAGTTCTTC
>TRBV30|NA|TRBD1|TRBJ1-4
CAWSQGQAERRKLFF
TGTGCCTGGAGCCAAGGACAGGCCGAACGCCGAAAACTGTTTTTT
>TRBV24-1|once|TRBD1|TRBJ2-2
CATSDTRTGTTGELFF
TGTGCCACCAGTGATACCCGGACAGGGACAACCGGGGAGCTGTTTTTT
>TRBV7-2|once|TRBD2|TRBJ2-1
CASSLVGSGSYNEQFF
TGTGCCAGCAGCTTAGTCGGTAGCGGGAGTTACAATGAGCAGTTCTTC
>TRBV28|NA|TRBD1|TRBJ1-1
CASSLQGEPASLNTEAFF
TGTGCCAGCAGTCTACAGGGGGAACCCGCGAGCTTGAACACTGAAGCTTTCTTT
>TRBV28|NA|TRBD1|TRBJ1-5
CASSTGGPAPGHF
TGTGCCAGCAGCACAGGGGGCCCCGCCCCTGGGCATTTT